The 8 T cell receptor beta chains in this list originate from one sample, sequenced in a study of CD8 T cells in ankylosing spondylitis (TCRdb year 2017). Receptors were amplified or captured by 5' RACE. For sequencing, an Illumina HiSeq 2500 was employed. TCRdb itself trimmed the public reads at Q25 with fastp, ran MiXCR and retained productive beta chains. Each entry merges the rows of one CDR3 protein and shows their most common DNA and genes. This sample lists 250,000 to 350,000 distinct CDR3 sequences; less than 25% were detected once. The ten largest clones take up 3.5% of the sample. Sample: blood, either unsorted or a sorted T cell fraction (not recorded which). These receptors originate from a female donor with ankylosing spondylitis or in good health (not recorded which).

This clonotype came up a few times. The V and J genes are TRBV6-1 and TRBJ1-5; no firm D call. V was clipped by 3 bases and J by 7 bases, with 16 bases between them. The CDR3 runs to 15 residues. Germline CDR1 MNHNS, CDR2 SASEGT. CDR3 sequence (DNA): TGTGCCAGCAGTGAGACCTTGGGTTTCGGACAGCCCCAGCATTTT. Protein sequence: CASSETLGFGQPQHF.

The table lists this clonotype with a few counts. This chain connects TRBV3-1 to TRBJ2-1; a possible D gene is TRBD1 (5 bases). Germline CDR1 is LGHDT and CDR2 is YNNKEL (reference sequence). V dropped 8 bases and J dropped 8 bases, with 16 bases sitting between them. The CDR3 sequence is 13 residues long. DNA for the CDR3: TGTGCCAGCGCCAGGGCGCTAAGCTATGAGCAGTTCTTC. Translated: CASARALSYEQFF.

The V call is TRBV24-1, the J call TRBJ2-1, with D maybe TRBD2 (6 bases). Trimming stripped 9 bases from V and 9 bases from J, with 17 bases between. CDR3 size: 13 residues. In germline, CDR1 is KGHDR, CDR2 SFDVKD. The CDR3 is CATSRGGSGEQFF. The CDR3 DNA is TGTGCCACCTCCCGAGGAGGGTCGGGTGAGCAGTTCTTC.

This clonotype occurred a few times. V usage is TRBV10-3 and J usage is TRBJ2-7; 9 nucleotides line up with TRBD1. V lost 6 bases, J lost 2 bases, and 5 bases stayed unmatched. Per the germline V gene, CDR1 is ENHRY and CDR2 is SYGVKD. CDR3 length: 14 amino acids. DNA for the CDR3: TGTGCCATCAGACCGGGACAGGGAGCCTACGAGCAGTACTTC. It is translated as CAIRPGQGAYEQYF.

The chain uses TRBV7-9 and TRBJ2-1, with 7 positions matching TRBD2. Per germline, CDR1 SEHNR and CDR2 FQNEAQ (reference sequence). V shed 2 bases and J 3 bases; nucleotides not matched to a gene: 4. This CDR3 has 15 amino acids. As DNA, the CDR3 is TGTGCCAGCAGCTTATTGGTAGCGGGCTACAATGAGCAGTTCTTC. Translation gives CASSLLVAGYNEQFF.

In its sample, this clonotype was seen many times. The chain has TRBV29-1 and TRBJ2-7; no clear D. CDR3 length equals 13 residues. CDR1 is SQVTM, CDR2 ANQGSEA, per germline. The germline V and J ends were trimmed by 1 base and 6 bases, with 13 bases remaining between them. The CDR3 sequence is CSVEVGVVTEQYF. DNA for the CDR3: TGCAGCGTTGAAGTGGGTGTGGTGACCGAGCAGTACTTC.

This clonotype has at least ten counts. This rearrangement joins TRBV6-1 to TRBJ2-7; 10 nucleotides align to TRBD2. Germline V gene data show CDR1 as MNHNS and CDR2 as SASEGT. Germline trimming cut 8 bases from V and 2 bases from J; bases unmatched to any gene: 6. CDR3 length equals 14 residues. CDR3 nucleotide sequence: TGTGCCAGCGGACCACTAGCGGGAACCTACGAGCAGTACTTC. Protein: CASGPLAGTYEQYF.

There are many counts of this clonotype. The chain uses TRBV24-1 and TRBJ2-5, with 9 positions matching TRBD1. J gave up 5 bases and V 10 bases, and 10 bases lay outside the gene matches. Germline CDR1 is KGHDR and CDR2 is SFDVKD. The CDR3 is made up of 14 amino acids. Here the CDR3 reads CATAGTGPGETQYF. The CDR3, as DNA: TGTGCCACAGCCGGGACAGGGCCTGGGGAGACCCAGTACTTC.